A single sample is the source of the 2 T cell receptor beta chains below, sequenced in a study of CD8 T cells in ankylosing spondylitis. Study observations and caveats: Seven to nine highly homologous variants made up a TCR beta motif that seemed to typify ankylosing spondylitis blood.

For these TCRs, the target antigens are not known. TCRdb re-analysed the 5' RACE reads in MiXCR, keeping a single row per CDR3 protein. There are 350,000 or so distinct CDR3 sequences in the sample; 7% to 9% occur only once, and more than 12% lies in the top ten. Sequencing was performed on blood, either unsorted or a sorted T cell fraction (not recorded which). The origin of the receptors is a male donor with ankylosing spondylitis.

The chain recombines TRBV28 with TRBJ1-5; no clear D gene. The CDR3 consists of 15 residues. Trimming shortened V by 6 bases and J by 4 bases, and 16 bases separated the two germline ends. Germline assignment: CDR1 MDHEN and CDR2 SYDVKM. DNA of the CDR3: TGTGCCAGCAGAGGCAGGACCCCTGGTAATCAGCCCCAGCATTTT. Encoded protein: CASRGRTPGNQPQHF.

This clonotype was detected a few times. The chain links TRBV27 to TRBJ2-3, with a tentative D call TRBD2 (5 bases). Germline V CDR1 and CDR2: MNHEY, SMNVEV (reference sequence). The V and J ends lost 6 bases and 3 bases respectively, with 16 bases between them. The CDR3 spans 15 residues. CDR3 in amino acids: CASSKADGETDTQYF. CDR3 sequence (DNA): TGTGCCAGCAGCAAAGCGGACGGGGAGACAGATACGCAGTATTTT.